The 2 T cell receptor beta chains presented below share a single source sample, sequenced in a study of cytomegalovirus exposure and HLA in healthy donors (dated 2017 in TCRdb). The library relied on the immunoSEQ multiplex PCR assay. TCRdb mirrors the immuneACCESS table, restricted to in-frame sequences. Some clones are absent from its copies; in checked studies, under half trace to an unresolved V gene, and the reason for the others is unknown. In this sample the table shows 70,000 to 80,000 clones, roughly 94% of which occur a single time. Approximately 3.5% of the sample goes to the ten largest clones. The material sequenced was PBMCs. Receptors originate from a woman younger than 30 in good health and CMV-seropositive.

The rearrangement links TRBV5-1 to TRBJ1-1; D might be TRBD1 (5 bases). V shed 3 bases and J shed 6 bases, with 15 bases lying between them. The CDR3 is 14 amino acids. Looked up from germline, CDR1 is SGHRS and CDR2 is YFSETQ. The CDR3 sequence is CASSSSLGHPEAFF. CDR3 sequence (DNA): TGCGCCAGCAGCTCGTCTTTGGGGCACCCTGAAGCTTTCTTT.

J is TRBJ2-4 and V is TRBV11-2, with 7 bases fitting TRBD1. The junction had 9 bases not matched to a gene; V was cut back by 6 bases and J by 7 bases. CDR1 is SGHAT, CDR2 FQNNGV, per germline. The CDR3 covers 14 residues. CDR3 protein: CASSFSPRGNIQYF. CDR3 sequence (DNA): TGTGCCAGCAGTTTTTCTCCCAGGGGGAACATTCAGTACTTC.